The 28 T cell receptor beta chains presented below share a single source sample, sequenced in a study of cytomegalovirus exposure and HLA in healthy donors. PCR involved 60 Vbeta and 13 Jbeta primers. Measured with immunoSEQ multiplex PCR; TCRdb has only the in-frame clones, and not every one. The table shows roughly 140,000 clones, with roughly four fifths occurring only once. Sequencing was carried out using PBMCs. The receptors here all came from a young man in good health and CMV-seropositive.

V gene TRBV28 combines with J gene TRBJ2-1, with D maybe TRBD2 (5 bases). The CDR3 runs 15 residues. The ends were cut back, 9 bases at V and 5 bases at J, with 20 bases in the middle. Germline loops: CDR1 MDHEN, CDR2 SYDVKM. The CDR3 loop is CASSFPSGGNNEQFF. CDR3 DNA sequence: TGTGCCAGTTCCTTTCCGAGCGGTGGAAACAATGAGCAGTTCTTC.

The gene calls are TRBV30 and TRBJ1-1, with TRBD1 as a possible D gene (5 bases). V was trimmed by 0 bases and J by 2 bases, leaving 13 bases between them. The CDR3 length is 15 residues. CDR1 is GTSNPN and CDR2 is SVGIG in the germline V gene (reference sequence). The CDR3 here is CAWSVSRGINTEAFF. In DNA, the CDR3 is TGTGCCTGGAGTGTATCTAGGGGTATAAACACTGAAGCTTTCTTT.

The genes are TRBV5-1 and TRBJ2-1; no firm D call. V was clipped by 2 bases and J by 10 bases, with 10 bases between them. There are 12 residues in the CDR3. CDR1 and CDR2 from the germline V gene are SGHRS and YFSETQ. CDR3 residues: CASSFELNEQFF. The CDR3 nucleotides read TGCGCCAGCAGCTTCGAACTAAACGAGCAGTTCTTC. Drawing the rest from reference TRBV5-1 and TRBJ2-1, the complete variable domain is KAGVTQTPRYLIKTRGQQVTLSCSPISGHRSVSWYQQTPGQGLQFLFEYFSETQRNKGNFPGRFSGRQFSNSRSEMNVSTLELGDSALYLCASSFELNEQFFGPGTRLTVL.

This sequence joins TRBV30 and TRBJ2-7; the D gene is possibly TRBD1 (5 bases). Germline V gene lookup returns CDR1 GTSNPN and CDR2 SVGIG (reference sequence). Between the trimmed V and J ends, which lost 2 bases and 0 bases, there was a span of 11 bases. The CDR3 totals 14 residues. In nucleotides, the CDR3 is TGTGCCTGGAGTAAGTCAGGGCACTCCTACGAGCAGTACTTC. It specifies CAWSKSGHSYEQYF.

CDR3: CASSIGQNTEAFF. CDR3 coding DNA: TGTGCCAGCAGTATTGGACAGAACACTGAAGCTTTCTTT. V gene TRBV5-6 combines with J gene TRBJ1-1; possible D gene TRBD1, 5 bases. The CDR3 spans 13 residues. Trimming stripped 5 bases from V and 1 base from J, with 9 bases between. The germline CDR1 and CDR2 sequences are SGHDT and YYEEEE.

The chain couples TRBV4-3 to TRBJ1-1; tentatively, D is TRBD1 (5 bases). V lost 1 base and J 7 bases, leaving 13 bases between the germline ends. Germline lookup yields CDR1 LGHNA and CDR2 YSLEER. The CDR3 has 14 amino acids. The chain's CDR3 is CASSQALEGSEAFF. The CDR3 DNA sequence: TGCGCCAGCAGCCAAGCCTTGGAGGGGAGTGAAGCTTTCTTT.

J is TRBJ2-7 and V is TRBV27, with D perhaps TRBD2 (5 bases). This CDR3 has 15 amino acids. V lost 6 bases and J 2 bases, leaving 17 bases between the germline ends. Germline V gives CDR1 MNHEY, CDR2 SMNVEV (reference sequence). The CDR3 is CASSPLGSPTYEQYF. The CDR3 region has the DNA TGTGCCAGCAGCCCGCTTGGGAGCCCTACCTACGAGCAGTACTTC.

The rearrangement joins TRBV5-1 to TRBJ2-1, with 7 bases identical to TRBD1. This CDR3 spans 14 amino acids. The V and J ends lost 4 bases and 4 bases, in that order; junction bases with no gene match: 5. CDR1 and CDR2 from the germline V gene are SGHRS and YFSETQ. CDR3 sequence (DNA): TGCGCCAGCAGCCTCGGGACAGATTACAATGAGCAGTTCTTC. It is translated as CASSLGTDYNEQFF.

The rearrangement links TRBV4-1 to TRBJ2-5; no firm D call. Trimming cost V 3 bases and J 1 base, with 15 bases left between them. The CDR3 sequence is 16 residues long. The V gene's germline CDR1 is MGHRA and CDR2 YSYEKL. The CDR3: CASSHPLVAIQETQYF. CDR3 nucleotides: TGCGCCAGCAGCCATCCACTGGTCGCGATCCAAGAGACCCAGTACTTC.

This chain connects TRBV7-2 to TRBJ1-2; D may be TRBD1 (6 bases). Germline CDR1 is SGHTA and CDR2 is FQGNSA. This CDR3 contains 15 residues. V lost 0 bases and J 4 bases, leaving 12 bases between the germline ends. The CDR3 DNA reads TGTGCCAGCAGCTTAGCACAGGGAGGGAGCTATGGCTACACCTTC. This gives the protein CASSLAQGGSYGYTF.

The chain links TRBV19 to TRBJ2-1, with D maybe TRBD2 (6 bases). Germline CDR1 reads LNHDA; CDR2 reads SQIVND (reference sequence). CDR3 length: 15 residues. Trimming removed 1 base from V and 6 bases from J, with 13 bases in between. CDR3 loop: CASSIGGIAVNEQFF. The DNA for the CDR3 is TGTGCCAGTAGTATAGGTGGAATAGCGGTCAATGAGCAGTTCTTC.

This clone was counted only a few times. The rearrangement links TRBV6-6 to TRBJ1-1, with D hard to call. Trimming stripped 2 bases from V and 1 base from J, with 8 bases between. This CDR3 contains 14 residues. Germline-derived CDR1 and CDR2 are MNHNY and SVGAGI (reference sequence). Here the CDR3 reads CASSYVVRNTEAFF. CDR3 nucleotide sequence: TGTGCCAGCAGTTACGTGGTCAGGAACACTGAAGCTTTCTTT.

The chain recombines TRBV30 with TRBJ2-3, with a tentative D call TRBD2 (5 bases). CDR1 GTSNPN and CDR2 SVGIG come from the germline V gene (reference sequence). V lost 4 bases and J lost 7, with 21 bases in between. The CDR3 contains 15 residues. The CDR3 is CAWIGVGGYRNTQYF. The CDR3 DNA is TGTGCCTGGATTGGGGTCGGAGGATACCGAAATACGCAGTATTTT.

This clone showed up just a few times. The chain employs TRBV6-5 and TRBJ2-3; no clear D gene. V gave up 5 bases and J gave up 1 base, with 7 bases separating them. The CDR3 runs 13 residues. The germline gives CDR1 MNHEY, CDR2 SVGAGI. The CDR3, as DNA: TGTGCCAGCAGTGTGCAGGGCACAGATACGCAGTATTTT. This sequence encodes CASSVQGTDTQYF.

The V and J genes are TRBV9 and TRBJ1-3; D is uncertain. Per the germline V gene, CDR1 is SGDLS and CDR2 is YYNGEE. This CDR3 has 17 amino acids. V was shortened by 0 bases and J by 4 bases, with 17 bases between the two germline ends. CDR3 sequence reads: CASSVDKWEILGNTIYF. CDR3 coding DNA: TGTGCCAGCAGCGTAGACAAGTGGGAGATACTCGGAAACACCATATATTTT.

CDR3 loop: CASSLNGGRAANNYGYTF. For the CDR3, the DNA is TGTGCCAGCAGCTTAAACGGAGGAAGGGCAGCTAATAACTATGGCTACACCTTC. The V and J genes are TRBV7-2 and TRBJ1-2, with D unresolved. The V gene lost 2 bases and the J gene lost 1 base, with 20 bases spanning the gap. The CDR3 is 18 amino acids. CDR1 and CDR2 (germline): SGHTA, FQGNSA.

The V and J genes are TRBV19 and TRBJ1-1; 8 nucleotides agree with TRBD1. This CDR3 region has 14 residues. Germline V lookup: CDR1 LNHDA, CDR2 SQIVND (reference sequence). V shed 8 bases and J 2 bases; nucleotides not matched to a gene: 7. CDR3 region: CASSDRGVNTEAFF. The CDR3 DNA reads TGTGCCAGTTCTGACAGGGGAGTAAACACTGAAGCTTTCTTT.

Of note for this clone: The junction and the germline gene differ at one end; a read error may be behind it. The chain links TRBV7-9 to TRBJ2-5; perhaps TRBD1 as D (5 bases). Germline V gene data show CDR1 as SEHNR and CDR2 as FQNEAQ (reference sequence). The CDR3 extends over 15 amino acids. CDR3 nucleotide sequence: TGTTCCAGCAGCTTAAAAGGTCACAGGCAAGAGACCCAGTACTTC. As protein: CSSSLKGHRQETQYF.

Worth noting for this clone: A junction end diverges from the germline sequence, so it may reflect a read error. The gene calls are TRBV5-1 and TRBJ2-1, with D possibly being TRBD2 (6 bases). The CDR3 loop spans 14 amino acids. Germline CDR1 is SGHRS and CDR2 is YFSETQ. DNA of the CDR3: TGCGTCAGCAGCATCGGGACTCAATACAATGAGCAGTTCTTC. Its translation is CVSSIGTQYNEQFF.

This chain connects TRBV5-1 to TRBJ2-7, with TRBD1 as a possible D gene (5 bases). The CDR3 sequence is 14 residues long. V lost 3 bases, J lost 0 bases, and 10 bases lay in between. The V gene's germline CDR1 is SGHRS and CDR2 YFSETQ. The CDR3 DNA sequence: TGCGCCAGCAGCTCGACCGACAGCTCCTACGAGCAGTACTTC. Protein sequence: CASSSTDSSYEQYF.

The V call is TRBV27, the J call TRBJ2-2, with 7 bases lining up with TRBD2. CDR1 is MNHEY, CDR2 SMNVEV, per germline (reference sequence). V was clipped by 5 bases and J by 6 bases; unmatched bases: 33. This CDR3 has 23 amino acids. This chain's CDR3 is CASSKPYWTSFGLAGARSGELFF. In DNA form, the CDR3 reads TGTGCCAGCAGTAAACCCTATTGGACGAGCTTCGGCTTAGCGGGCGCTCGATCCGGGGAGCTGTTTTTT.

This sequence joins TRBV7-9 and TRBJ1-4, with D hard to call. The germline V and J ends were trimmed by 7 bases and 6 bases, with 18 bases remaining between them. The germline gives CDR1 SEHNR, CDR2 FQNEAQ (reference sequence). The CDR3 has 15 amino acids. The CDR3 here is CASTSRGSGDEKLFF. CDR3 sequence (DNA): TGTGCCAGCACCTCTAGAGGGAGCGGGGATGAAAAACTGTTTTTT.

The gene calls are TRBV7-9 and TRBJ2-5; no reliable D call. Trimming removed 1 base at V and 4 bases at J, with 13 bases between. The CDR3 consists of 15 residues. The V gene's germline CDR1 is SEHNR and CDR2 FQNEAQ (reference sequence). CDR3 amino acids: CASSLGLPAGETQYF. The CDR3 DNA sequence: TGTGCCAGCAGCTTAGGACTTCCGGCCGGAGAGACCCAGTACTTC.

The rearrangement joins TRBV4-3 to TRBJ1-1, with D possibly being TRBD1 (5 bases). V was pared by 0 bases and J by 0 bases, with 14 bases between. The CDR3 length is 17 residues. Germline V lookup: CDR1 LGHNA, CDR2 YSLEER. Here the CDR3 reads CASSQDWGSQMNTEAFF. In nucleotides, the CDR3 is TGCGCCAGCAGCCAAGATTGGGGCAGTCAAATGAACACTGAAGCTTTCTTT.

The chain has TRBV27 and TRBJ1-6; no reliable D call. The V and J ends lost 3 bases and 1 base respectively, with 7 bases between them. This CDR3 is 15 amino acids long. Germline values: CDR1 MNHEY, CDR2 SMNVEV (reference sequence). The CDR3 nucleotides read TGTGCCAGCAGTTTTGGGAGATCCTATAATTCACCCCTCCACTTT. Protein product: CASSFGRSYNSPLHF.

With respect to this clone: Mismatch with germline at one junction end may stem from a read error. The chain recombines TRBV6-5 with TRBJ2-4, with unresolved D. CDR1 and CDR2 from the germline V gene are MNHEY and SVGAGI. The CDR3 has 15 residues. CDR3 region: CASSYSVGSKNSQYF. DNA of the CDR3: TGTGCCAGCAGTTACTCGGTGGGCTCCAAAAACAGTCAGTACTTC.

The V call is TRBV6-5, the J call TRBJ1-6, with D perhaps matching TRBD1 (6 bases). Trimming removed 5 bases at V and 6 bases at J, with 11 bases between. This CDR3 comprises 14 residues. Germline values: CDR1 MNHEY, CDR2 SVGAGI. CDR3 DNA sequence: TGTGCCAGCAGTACCGACAGGACTAATTCACCCCTCCACTTT. Protein sequence: CASSTDRTNSPLHF.

V and J are TRBV28 and TRBJ1-6; 7 bases are a match to TRBD1. Germline CDR1 reads MDHEN; CDR2 reads SYDVKM. This CDR3 contains 13 residues. The V gene end was trimmed by 9 bases and the J gene end by 9 bases; junction bases not matched to a gene: 8. CDR3 sequence: CASRGTASSPLHF. CDR3 sequence (DNA): TGTGCCAGTCGTGGGACAGCGTCTTCACCCCTCCACTTT.